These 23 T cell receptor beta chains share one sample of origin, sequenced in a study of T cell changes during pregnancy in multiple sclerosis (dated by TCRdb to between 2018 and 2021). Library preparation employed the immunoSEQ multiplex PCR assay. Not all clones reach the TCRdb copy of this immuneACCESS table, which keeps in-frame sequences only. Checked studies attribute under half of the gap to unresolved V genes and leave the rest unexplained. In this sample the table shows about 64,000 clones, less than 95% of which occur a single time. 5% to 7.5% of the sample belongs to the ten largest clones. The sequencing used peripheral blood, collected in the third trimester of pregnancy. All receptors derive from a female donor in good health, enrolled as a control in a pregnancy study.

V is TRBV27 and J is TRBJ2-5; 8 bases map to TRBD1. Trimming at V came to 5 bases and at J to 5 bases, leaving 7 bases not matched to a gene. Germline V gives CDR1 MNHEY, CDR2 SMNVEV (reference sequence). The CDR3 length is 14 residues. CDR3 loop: CASSDQGARETQYF. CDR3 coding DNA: TGTGCCAGCAGTGATCAGGGGGCTAGGGAGACCCAGTACTTC.

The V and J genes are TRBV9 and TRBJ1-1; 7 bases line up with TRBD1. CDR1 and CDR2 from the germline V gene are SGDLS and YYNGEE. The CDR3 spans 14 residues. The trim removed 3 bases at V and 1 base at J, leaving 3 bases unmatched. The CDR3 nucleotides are TGTGCCAGCAGCGGGACAGGATCGAACACTGAAGCTTTCTTT. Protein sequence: CASSGTGSNTEAFF.

CDR3 loop: CATRTENSNQPQHF. CDR3 coding DNA: TGTGCCACCCGGACAGAGAATAGCAATCAGCCCCAGCATTTT. The V call is TRBV19, the J call TRBJ1-5; D is perhaps TRBD1 (6 bases). Germline V gives CDR1 LNHDA, CDR2 SQIVND (reference sequence). V dropped 10 bases and J dropped 0 bases, with 13 bases sitting between them. The CDR3 totals 14 residues.

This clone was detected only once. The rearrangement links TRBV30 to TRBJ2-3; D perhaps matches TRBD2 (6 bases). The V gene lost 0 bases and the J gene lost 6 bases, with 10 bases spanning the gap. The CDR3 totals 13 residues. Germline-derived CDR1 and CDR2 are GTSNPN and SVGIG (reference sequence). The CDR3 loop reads CAWSVRRADTQYF. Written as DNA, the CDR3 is TGTGCCTGGAGTGTACGGAGGGCCGATACGCAGTATTTT.

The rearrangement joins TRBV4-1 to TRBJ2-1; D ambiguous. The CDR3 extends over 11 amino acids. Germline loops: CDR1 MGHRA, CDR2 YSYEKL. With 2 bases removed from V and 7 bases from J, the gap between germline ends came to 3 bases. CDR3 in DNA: TGCGCCAGCAGCCAAACAAATGAGCAGTTCTTC. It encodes CASSQTNEQFF.

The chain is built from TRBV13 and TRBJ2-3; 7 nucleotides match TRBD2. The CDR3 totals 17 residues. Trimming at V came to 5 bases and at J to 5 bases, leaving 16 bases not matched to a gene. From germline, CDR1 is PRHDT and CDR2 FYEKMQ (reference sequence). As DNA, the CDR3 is TGTGCCAGCAGCCGTTTTTTGACTAGCACTGAGAGAGATACGCAGTATTTT. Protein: CASSRFLTSTERDTQYF.

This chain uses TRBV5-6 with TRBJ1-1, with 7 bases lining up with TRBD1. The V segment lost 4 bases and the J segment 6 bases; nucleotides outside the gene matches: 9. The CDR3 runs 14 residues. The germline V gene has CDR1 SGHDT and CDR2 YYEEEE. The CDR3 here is CASSPFDRDAEAFF. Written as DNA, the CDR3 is TGTGCCAGCAGCCCCTTTGACAGGGATGCTGAAGCTTTCTTT.

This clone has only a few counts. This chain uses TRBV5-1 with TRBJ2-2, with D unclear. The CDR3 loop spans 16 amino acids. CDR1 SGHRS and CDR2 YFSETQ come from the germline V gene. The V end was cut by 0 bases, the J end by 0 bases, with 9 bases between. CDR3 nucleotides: TGCGCCAGCAGCTTGGAAGTCAGTACGAACACCGGGGAGCTGTTTTTT. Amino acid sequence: CASSLEVSTNTGELFF.

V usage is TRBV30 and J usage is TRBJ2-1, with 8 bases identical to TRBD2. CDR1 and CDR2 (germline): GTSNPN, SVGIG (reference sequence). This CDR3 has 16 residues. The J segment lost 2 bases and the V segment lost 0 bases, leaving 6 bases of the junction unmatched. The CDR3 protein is CAWSVGAGGPYNEQFF. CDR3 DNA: TGTGCCTGGAGTGTGGGGGCGGGAGGACCCTACAATGAGCAGTTCTTC.

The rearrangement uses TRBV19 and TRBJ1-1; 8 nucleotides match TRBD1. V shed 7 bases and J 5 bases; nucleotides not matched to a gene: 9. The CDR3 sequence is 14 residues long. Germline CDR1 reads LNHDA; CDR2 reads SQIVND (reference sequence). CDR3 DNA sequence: TGTGCCAGTATCGGGCTGGACAGGGCTACTGAAGCTTTCTTT. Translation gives CASIGLDRATEAFF. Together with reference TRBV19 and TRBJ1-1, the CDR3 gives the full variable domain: DGGITQSPKYLFRKEGQNVTLSCEQNLNHDAMYWYRQDPGQGLRLIYYSQIVNDFQKGDIAEGYSVSREKKESFPLTVTSAQKNPTAFYLCASIGLDRATEAFFGQGTRLTVV.

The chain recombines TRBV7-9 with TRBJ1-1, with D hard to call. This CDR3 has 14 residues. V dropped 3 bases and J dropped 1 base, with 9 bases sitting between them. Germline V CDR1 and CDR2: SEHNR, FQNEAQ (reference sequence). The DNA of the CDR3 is TGTGCCAGCAGCTTCACCGGGAGGAACACTGAAGCTTTCTTT. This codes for CASSFTGRNTEAFF.

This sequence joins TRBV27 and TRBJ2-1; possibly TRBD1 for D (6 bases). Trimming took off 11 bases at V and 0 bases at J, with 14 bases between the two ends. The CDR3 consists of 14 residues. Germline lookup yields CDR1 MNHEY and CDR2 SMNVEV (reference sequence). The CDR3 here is CACSQGYSYNEQFF. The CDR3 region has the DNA TGTGCCTGTTCACAGGGCTACTCCTACAATGAGCAGTTCTTC.

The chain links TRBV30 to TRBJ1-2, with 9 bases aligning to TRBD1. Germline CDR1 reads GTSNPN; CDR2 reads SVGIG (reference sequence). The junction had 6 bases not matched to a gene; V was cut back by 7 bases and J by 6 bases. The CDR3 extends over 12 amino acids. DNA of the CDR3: TGTGCCTCGAACAGGGGGCTGAATGGCTACACCTTC. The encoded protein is CASNRGLNGYTF.

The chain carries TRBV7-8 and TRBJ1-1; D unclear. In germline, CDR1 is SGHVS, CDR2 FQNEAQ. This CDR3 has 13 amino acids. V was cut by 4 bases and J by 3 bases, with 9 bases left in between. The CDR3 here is CASSYYEDTEAFF. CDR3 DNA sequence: TGTGCCAGCAGCTATTATGAGGACACTGAAGCTTTCTTT.

CDR3 sequence (DNA): TGTGCCAGCAGCTTCATCGGGACAGGGGGCGTATTCACTGAAGCTTTCTTT. Protein sequence: CASSFIGTGGVFTEAFF. The V and J genes are TRBV11-3 and TRBJ1-1; 12 bases are a match to TRBD1. Per the germline V gene, CDR1 is SGHNT and CDR2 is YENEEA. V was pared by 3 bases and J by 4 bases, with 9 bases of the junction left unmatched. This CDR3 is built from 17 residues.

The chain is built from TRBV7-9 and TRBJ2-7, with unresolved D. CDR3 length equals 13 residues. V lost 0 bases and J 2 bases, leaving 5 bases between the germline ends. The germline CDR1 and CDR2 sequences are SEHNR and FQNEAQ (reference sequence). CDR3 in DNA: TGTGCCAGCAGCTTAGCTACAGCCTACGAGCAGTACTTC. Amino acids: CASSLATAYEQYF.

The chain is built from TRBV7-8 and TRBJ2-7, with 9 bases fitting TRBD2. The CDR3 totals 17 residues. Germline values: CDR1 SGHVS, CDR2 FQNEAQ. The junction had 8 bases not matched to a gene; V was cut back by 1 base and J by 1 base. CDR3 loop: CASSLERVTSGSYEQYF. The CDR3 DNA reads TGTGCCAGCAGCTTAGAGCGCGTGACTAGCGGTTCCTACGAGCAGTACTTC.

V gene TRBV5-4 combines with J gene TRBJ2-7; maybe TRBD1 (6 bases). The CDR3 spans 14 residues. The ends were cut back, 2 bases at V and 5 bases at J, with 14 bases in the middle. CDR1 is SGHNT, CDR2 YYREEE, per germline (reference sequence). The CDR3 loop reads CASSFGTKADEQYF. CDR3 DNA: TGTGCCAGCAGCTTCGGGACAAAGGCAGACGAGCAGTACTTC.

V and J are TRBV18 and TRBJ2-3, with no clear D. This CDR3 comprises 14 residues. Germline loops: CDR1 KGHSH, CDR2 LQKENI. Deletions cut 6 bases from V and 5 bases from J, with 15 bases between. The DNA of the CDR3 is TGTGCCAGCTCCTCACCAGAGGTGGGAGATACGCAGTATTTT. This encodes CASSSPEVGDTQYF.

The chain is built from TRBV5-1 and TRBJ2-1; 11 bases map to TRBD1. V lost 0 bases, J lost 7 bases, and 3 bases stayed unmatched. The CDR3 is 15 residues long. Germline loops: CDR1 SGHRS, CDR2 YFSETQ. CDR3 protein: CASSLGGTGGNEQFF. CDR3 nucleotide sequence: TGCGCCAGCAGCTTGGGCGGGACAGGGGGGAATGAGCAGTTCTTC.

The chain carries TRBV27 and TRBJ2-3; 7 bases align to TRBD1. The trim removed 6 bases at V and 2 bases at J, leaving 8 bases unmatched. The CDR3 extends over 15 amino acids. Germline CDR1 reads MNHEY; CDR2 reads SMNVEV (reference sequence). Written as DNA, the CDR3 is TGTGCCAGCAGGGACAGGACGGTCCACACAGATACGCAGTATTTT. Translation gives CASRDRTVHTDTQYF.

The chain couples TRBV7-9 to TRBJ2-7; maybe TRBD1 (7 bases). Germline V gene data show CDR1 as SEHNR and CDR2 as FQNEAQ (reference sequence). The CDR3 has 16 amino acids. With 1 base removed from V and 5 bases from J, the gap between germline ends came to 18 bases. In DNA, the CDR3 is TGTGCCAGCAGCTTAGAATTTGGAGGAGGGGGCCACGAGCAGTACTTC. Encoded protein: CASSLEFGGGGHEQYF.

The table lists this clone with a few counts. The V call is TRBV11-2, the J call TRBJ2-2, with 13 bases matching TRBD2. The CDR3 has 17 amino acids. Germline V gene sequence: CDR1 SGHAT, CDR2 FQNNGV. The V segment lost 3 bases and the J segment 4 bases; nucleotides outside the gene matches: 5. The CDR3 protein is CASSLGGLAGRTGELFF. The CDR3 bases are TGTGCCAGCAGCTTGGGGGGACTAGCGGGACGCACCGGGGAGCTGTTTTTT.